This T cell receptor (beta chain) came from a study of blood T cell repertoires in COVID-19. Study as a whole: The origin of the acute and convalescent COVID-19 samples was the United States, Italy and Spain. The cDNA or gDNA used as material had been derived from T cells, B-cell-depleted T cells, or PBMCs.

As handled by the study authors: By means of reference gene primer amplification, nucleated cell counts were estimated. Only in-frame clones appear in the TCRdb table, and some are missing; sequencing was by immunoSEQ multiplex PCR. The V and J calls and the clone size are those of that table, but D and trimming were determined from the DNA. This table holds 200,000 to 300,000 clones, approximately 81% found once. Sequenced: peripheral blood. The source of this sequence is an elderly woman with acute or convalescent COVID-19.

CDR3 sequence reads: CASSRDTDTQYF. CDR3 nucleotide sequence: TGTGCCAGCAGTCGGGATACAGATACGCAGTATTTT. The chain couples TRBV3-1 (or the pseudogene TRBV3-2) to TRBJ2-3; tentatively, D is TRBD2 (5 bases). Germline loops: CDR1 LGHDT, CDR2 YNNKEL (reference sequence). Deletions cut 6 bases from V and 3 bases from J, with 7 bases between. CDR3 length equals 12 residues.